The 16 T cell receptor beta chains reported below all come from one sample, sequenced in a study of STAT5B mutations in CD4+ large granular lymphocyte leukemia. This table comes from immunoSEQ multiplex PCR, and its TCRdb copy is limited to in-frame clones, with some not included. The sample has 37,000 or so clones, 80% to 90% seen once. The sequenced material came from CD4+ T cells from blood buffy coats. Receptors were obtained from a human donor in good health.

The chain is built from TRBV7-9 and TRBJ2-3; TRBD2 is a possible D gene (6 bases). V lost 7 bases, J lost 0 bases, and 11 bases lay in between. The CDR3 runs 14 residues. Germline V gene sequence: CDR1 SEHNR, CDR2 FQNEAQ (reference sequence). DNA for the CDR3: TGTGCCAGCACCTATGGGGGGAGCACAGATACGCAGTATTTT. This sequence encodes CASTYGGSTDTQYF.

This clone was seen once. A junction end diverges from the germline sequence, so it may reflect a read error. The chain joins TRBV19 to TRBJ2-7; 7 nucleotides agree with TRBD2. The germline CDR1 and CDR2 sequences are LNHDA and SQIVND (reference sequence). The CDR3 length is 13 residues. The CDR3 coding sequence is TGTGCCAGTAGGGTGGGAGGGTCCTCCGAGCAGTACTTC. Protein sequence: CASRVGGSSEQYF.

A few counts support this clone. J is TRBJ1-4 and V is TRBV5-1; D is uncertain. Germline V CDR1 and CDR2: SGHRS, YFSETQ. Trimming shortened V by 2 bases and J by 0 bases, and 5 bases separated the two germline ends. CDR3 size: 14 residues. The chain's CDR3 is CASSFSSTNEKLFF. For the CDR3, the DNA is TGCGCCAGCAGCTTCAGCTCAACTAATGAAAAACTGTTTTTT.

The chain joins TRBV28 to TRBJ1-4, with D perhaps TRBD1 (5 bases). Germline V gene lookup returns CDR1 MDHEN and CDR2 SYDVKM. V was shortened by 6 bases and J by 8 bases, with 13 bases between the two germline ends. This CDR3 region has 13 residues. This CDR3 reads CASSFGRGEKLFF. Written as DNA, the CDR3 is TGTGCCAGCAGCTTTGGGAGGGGAGAAAAACTGTTTTTT.

This chain connects TRBV5-1 to TRBJ2-5; unclear D gene. Trimming pared 0 bases from V and 0 bases from J, leaving 9 bases between. CDR3 length: 15 residues. Germline CDR1 reads SGHRS; CDR2 reads YFSETQ. The CDR3 reads CASSLGQQYQETQYF. The CDR3 DNA reads as TGCGCCAGCAGCTTGGGACAACAGTACCAAGAGACCCAGTACTTC.

The genes are TRBV28 and TRBJ1-1; D perhaps matches TRBD1 (6 bases). Trimming removed 5 bases from V and 12 bases from J, with 13 bases in between. Germline loops: CDR1 MDHEN, CDR2 SYDVKM. The CDR3 has 11 residues. The CDR3 DNA sequence: TGTGCCAGCAGTCCGGGGGGGGCATCTTTCTTT. This codes for CASSPGGASFF.

This clone appeared a single time. The gene calls are TRBV10-3 and TRBJ2-7; possibly TRBD2 for D (6 bases). Trimming removed 0 bases from V and 0 bases from J, with 15 bases in between. This CDR3 comprises 17 residues. The germline CDR1 and CDR2 sequences are ENHRY and SYGVKD. CDR3 sequence (DNA): TGTGCCATCAGTGAGTCGATCGGGCTGACTAGCTCCTACGAGCAGTACTTC. It specifies CAISESIGLTSSYEQYF.

CDR3 in amino acids: CASSRGLAGVGEQYF. The CDR3 DNA follows: TGTGCCAGCAGCAGGGGGCTAGCGGGAGTCGGCGAGCAGTACTTC. The gene calls are TRBV21-1 and TRBJ2-7; TRBD2 was called by the table and not checked on the DNA. TRBV21-1 is a pseudogene segment. The CDR3 covers 15 residues.

The V gene is TRBV30, the J gene TRBJ1-5; 7 bases align to TRBD1. The junction had 1 base not matched to a gene; V was cut back by 1 base and J by 4 bases. The germline gives CDR1 GTSNPN, CDR2 SVGIG (reference sequence). This CDR3 comprises 13 residues. CDR3: CAWSGQGNQPQHF. The CDR3 DNA reads TGTGCCTGGAGTGGACAGGGAAATCAGCCCCAGCATTTT.

J is TRBJ1-4 and V is TRBV4-3; D gene uncertain. Deletions cut 4 bases from V and 8 bases from J, with 14 bases between. The germline gives CDR1 LGHNA, CDR2 YSLEER. The CDR3 consists of 14 residues. The CDR3 is CASSPGPTEEKLFF. The CDR3 DNA sequence: TGCGCCAGCAGCCCAGGTCCGACCGAGGAAAAACTGTTTTTT.

This chain connects TRBV7-2 to TRBJ2-2; D is undetermined. Germline V gives CDR1 SGHTA, CDR2 FQGNSA. The V gene lost 5 bases and the J gene lost 1 base, with 11 bases spanning the gap. This CDR3 contains 15 residues. Here the CDR3 DNA reads TGTGCCAGCAGCCCCGGGTGGGGGAACACCGGGGAGCTGTTTTTT. Translated, it gives CASSPGWGNTGELFF.

The chain carries TRBV5-6 and TRBJ1-5; 8 bases align to TRBD1. The V gene end was trimmed by 5 bases and the J gene end by 0 bases; junction bases not matched to a gene: 10. CDR1 SGHDT and CDR2 YYEEEE come from the germline V gene. This CDR3 comprises 17 residues. In DNA, the CDR3 is TGTGCCAGCAGTTGGGGGGCAGGGGGCCTTAGCAATCAGCCCCAGCATTTT. It encodes CASSWGAGGLSNQPQHF.

The chain links TRBV19 to TRBJ1-3; D remains ambiguous. Germline-derived CDR1 and CDR2 are LNHDA and SQIVND (reference sequence). CDR3 length: 16 amino acids. V shed 5 bases and J shed 0 bases, with 14 bases lying between them. For the CDR3, the DNA is TGTGCCAGTAGTCCAAGTCCCGGAAACTCTGGAAACACCATATATTTT. This encodes CASSPSPGNSGNTIYF.

The genes are TRBV5-1 and TRBJ1-1, with TRBD1 as a possible D gene (5 bases). Germline CDR1 and CDR2: SGHRS and YFSETQ. Trimming took 5 bases from V and 0 from J, leaving 11 bases between them. CDR3 length: 14 residues. CDR3 residues: CASRPGTVNTEAFF. In DNA, the CDR3 is TGCGCCAGCAGACCCGGGACGGTGAACACTGAAGCTTTCTTT.

The chain recombines TRBV6-1 with TRBJ2-5; D unclear. Germline V gene sequence: CDR1 MNHNS, CDR2 SASEGT. The CDR3 loop spans 14 amino acids. V was cut by 1 base and J by 5 bases, with 11 bases left in between. This CDR3 is CASSEGLARETQYF. The DNA of the CDR3 is TGTGCCAGCAGTGAAGGTTTAGCCCGCGAGACCCAGTACTTC.

The chain links TRBV5-1 to TRBJ1-4; 7 bases map to TRBD1. V dropped 0 bases and J dropped 15; count of bases not matched to a gene: 8. This CDR3 is 13 amino acids long. CDR1 and CDR2 from the germline V gene are SGHRS and YFSETQ. The CDR3 nucleotides are TGCGCCAGCAGCTTGGCCTCTACAGGGGAGTTGTTTTTT. Residues: CASSLASTGELFF.